This T cell receptor (beta chain) is drawn from a study of STAT5B mutations in CD4+ large granular lymphocyte leukemia. Turning to this clone: Antigen specificity is unknown.

General study findings and limits: Higher CD4+ than CD8+ T-LGLL clonality might reflect small sample size. Main leukemic clonotypes were patient-specific, but more than 20% appeared at low frequency elsewhere. TRBV06-family usage was enriched in top patient clones (8/27) versus controls (2/35).

The assay was immunoSEQ multiplex PCR, and TCRdb's table has in-frame clones only and misses some. The table has tens of thousands of clones, about four fifths seen once. The CDR3 has 15 residues. The germline CDR1 and CDR2 sequences are MRHNA and SNTAGT. J gave up 4 bases and V 5 bases, and 7 bases lay outside the gene matches. This TCR came from a human donor in good health. Sample: CD4+ T cells from blood buffy coats. This chain joins TRBV6-4 and TRBJ2-1; 8 nucleotides align to TRBD2. The CDR3 coding sequence is TGTGCCAGCAGTATAGTTCGGGGGGGATACAATGAGCAGTTCTTC. Translation gives CASSIVRGGYNEQFF.